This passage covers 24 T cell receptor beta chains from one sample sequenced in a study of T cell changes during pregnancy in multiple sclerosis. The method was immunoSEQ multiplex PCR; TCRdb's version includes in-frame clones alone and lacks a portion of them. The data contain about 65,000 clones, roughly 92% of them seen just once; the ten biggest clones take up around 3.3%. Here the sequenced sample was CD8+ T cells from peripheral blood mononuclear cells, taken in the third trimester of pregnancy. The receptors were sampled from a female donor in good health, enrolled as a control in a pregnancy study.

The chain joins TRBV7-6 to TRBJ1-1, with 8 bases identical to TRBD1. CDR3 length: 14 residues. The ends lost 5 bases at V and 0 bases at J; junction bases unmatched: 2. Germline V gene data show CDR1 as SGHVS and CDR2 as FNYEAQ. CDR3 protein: CASSMDRVNTEAFF. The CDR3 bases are TGTGCCAGCAGCATGGACAGGGTGAACACTGAAGCTTTCTTT.

The chain's CDR3 is CATGTGSTDTQYF. DNA of the CDR3: TGTGCCACCGGGACAGGGAGCACAGATACGCAGTATTTT. V gene TRBV15 combines with J gene TRBJ2-3; 9 positions match TRBD1. V dropped 8 bases and J dropped 0; count of bases not matched to a gene: 0. Germline lookup yields CDR1 LNHNV and CDR2 YYDKDF (reference sequence). The CDR3 has 13 residues. The full variable domain, its missing parts supplied by reference TRBV15 and TRBJ2-3, is DAMVIQNPRYQVTQFGKPVTLSCSQTLNHNVMYWYQQKSSQAPKLLFHYYDKDFNNEADTPDNFQSRRPNTSFCFLDIRSPGLGDTAMYLCATGTGSTDTQYFGPGTRLTVL.

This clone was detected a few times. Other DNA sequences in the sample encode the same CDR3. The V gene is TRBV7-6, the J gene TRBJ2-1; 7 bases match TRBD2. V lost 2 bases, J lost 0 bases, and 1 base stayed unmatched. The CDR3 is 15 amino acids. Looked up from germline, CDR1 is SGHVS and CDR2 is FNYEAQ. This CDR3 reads CASSLSGVSYNEQFF. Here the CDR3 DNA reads TGTGCCAGCAGCTTAAGCGGGGTCTCCTACAATGAGCAGTTCTTC.

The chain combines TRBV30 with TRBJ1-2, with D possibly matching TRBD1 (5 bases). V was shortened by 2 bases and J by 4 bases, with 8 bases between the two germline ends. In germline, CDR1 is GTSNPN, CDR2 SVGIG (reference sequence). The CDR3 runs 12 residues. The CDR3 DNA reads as TGTGCCTGGAGTATGGGGGGCTATGGCTACACCTTC. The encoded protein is CAWSMGGYGYTF.

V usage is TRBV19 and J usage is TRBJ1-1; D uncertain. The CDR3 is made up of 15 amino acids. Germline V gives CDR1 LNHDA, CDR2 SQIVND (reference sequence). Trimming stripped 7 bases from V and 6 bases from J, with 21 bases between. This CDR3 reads CASNHQRVGIAEAFF. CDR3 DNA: TGTGCCAGTAACCACCAGAGGGTCGGGATTGCTGAAGCTTTCTTT.

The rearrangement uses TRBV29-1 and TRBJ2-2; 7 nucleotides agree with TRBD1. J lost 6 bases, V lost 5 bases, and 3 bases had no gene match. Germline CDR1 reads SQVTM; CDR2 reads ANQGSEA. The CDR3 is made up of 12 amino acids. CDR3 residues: CSVLQGAGELFF. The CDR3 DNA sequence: TGCAGCGTTCTCCAGGGGGCCGGGGAGCTGTTTTTT.

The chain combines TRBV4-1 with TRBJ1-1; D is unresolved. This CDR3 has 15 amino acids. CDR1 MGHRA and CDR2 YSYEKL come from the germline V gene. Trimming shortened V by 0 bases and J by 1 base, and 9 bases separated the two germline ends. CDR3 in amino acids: CASSQDRGGNTEAFF. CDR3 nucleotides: TGCGCCAGCAGCCAAGATCGAGGAGGGAACACTGAAGCTTTCTTT.

The CDR3 coding sequence is TGCGCCAGCAGCTTGGACAGGGAAGAGACCCAGTACTTC. Its protein product is CASSLDREETQYF. This chain joins TRBV4-1 and TRBJ2-5; 8 nucleotides line up with TRBD1. J was trimmed by 3 bases and V by 5 bases; bases with no gene match: 2. The CDR3 has 13 residues. Germline CDR1 is MGHRA and CDR2 is YSYEKL.

The CDR3 loop is CVGTDNSYEQYF. CDR3 sequence (DNA): TGTGTGGGGACAGATAACTCCTACGAGCAGTACTTC. The chain recombines TRBV5-8 with TRBJ2-7, with 7 bases matching TRBD1. The CDR3 spans 12 residues. Germline V CDR1 and CDR2: SGHTS, YDEGEE. Complete variable domain (other parts from reference TRBV5-8 and TRBJ2-7): EAGVTQSPTHLIKTRGQQATLRCSPISGHTSVYWYQQALGLGLQFLLWYDEGEERNRGNFPPRFSGRQFPNYSSELNVNALELEDSALYLCVGTDNSYEQYFGPGTRLTVT.

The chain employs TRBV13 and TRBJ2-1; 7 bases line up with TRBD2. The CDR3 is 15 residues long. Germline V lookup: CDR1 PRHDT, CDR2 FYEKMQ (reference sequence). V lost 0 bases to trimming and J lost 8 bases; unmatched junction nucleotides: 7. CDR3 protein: CASSLGAAGRDEQFF. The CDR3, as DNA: TGTGCCAGCAGCTTAGGGGCAGCGGGGAGGGATGAGCAGTTCTTC.

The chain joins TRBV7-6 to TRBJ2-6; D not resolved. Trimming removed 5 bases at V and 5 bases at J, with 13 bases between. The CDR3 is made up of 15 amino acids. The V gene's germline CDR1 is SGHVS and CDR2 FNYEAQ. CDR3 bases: TGTGCCAGCAGCCATACAGCTACCTGGGCCAACGTCCTGACTTTC. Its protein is CASSHTATWANVLTF. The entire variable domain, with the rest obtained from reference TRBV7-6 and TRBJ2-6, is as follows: GAGVSQSPRYKVTKRGQDVALRCDPISGHVSLYWYRQALGQGPEFLTYFNYEAQQDKSGLPNDRFSAERPEGSISTLTIQRTEQRDSAMYRCASSHTATWANVLTFGAGSRLTVL.

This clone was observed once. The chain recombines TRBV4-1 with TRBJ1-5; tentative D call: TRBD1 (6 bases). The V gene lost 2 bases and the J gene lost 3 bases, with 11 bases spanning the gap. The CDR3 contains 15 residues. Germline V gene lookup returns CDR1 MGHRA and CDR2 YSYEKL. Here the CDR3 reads CASSQPGQHNQPQHF. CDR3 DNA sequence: TGCGCCAGCAGCCAACCGGGACAACACAATCAGCCCCAGCATTTT.

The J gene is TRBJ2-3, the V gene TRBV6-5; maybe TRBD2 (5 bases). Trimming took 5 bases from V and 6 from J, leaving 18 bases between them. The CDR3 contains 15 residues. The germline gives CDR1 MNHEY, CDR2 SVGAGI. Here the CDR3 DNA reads TGTGCCAGCAGTACGACCGGGGATACCGGGGATACGCAGTATTTT. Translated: CASSTTGDTGDTQYF.

CDR3: CASSQGTGEAEKLFF. The CDR3 DNA sequence: TGTGCCAGCAGCCAAGGGACAGGGGAAGCTGAAAAACTGTTTTTT. The chain has TRBV4-2 and TRBJ1-4; 9 positions agree with TRBD1. V shed 1 base and J 7 bases; nucleotides not matched to a gene: 4. CDR1 LGHNA and CDR2 YNFKEQ come from the germline V gene. This CDR3 spans 15 amino acids.

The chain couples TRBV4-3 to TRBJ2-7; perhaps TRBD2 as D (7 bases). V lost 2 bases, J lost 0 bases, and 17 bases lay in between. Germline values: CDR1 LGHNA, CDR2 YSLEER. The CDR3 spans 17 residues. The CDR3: CASSQRNLADSSYEQYF. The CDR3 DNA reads TGCGCCAGCAGCCAACGTAACCTAGCGGACAGCTCCTACGAGCAGTACTTC.

The CDR3 DNA follows: TGTGCCAGCAGTTTTGGACAGGGGGCTGGTGGCTACACCTTC. It yields the protein CASSFGQGAGGYTF. V gene TRBV27 combines with J gene TRBJ1-2; TRBD1 matches at 11 bases. The CDR3 consists of 14 residues. Germline V lookup: CDR1 MNHEY, CDR2 SMNVEV (reference sequence). V shed 3 bases and J 7 bases; nucleotides not matched to a gene: 4.

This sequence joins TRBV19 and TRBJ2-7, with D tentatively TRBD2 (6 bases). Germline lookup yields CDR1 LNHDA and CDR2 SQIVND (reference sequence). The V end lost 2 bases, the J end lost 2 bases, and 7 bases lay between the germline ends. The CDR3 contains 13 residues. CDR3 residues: CASSIRLAYEQYF. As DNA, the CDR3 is TGTGCCAGTAGTATACGACTAGCCTACGAGCAGTACTTC.

The CDR3 is CASSPPSVDYTF. The CDR3 DNA reads TGTGCCAGCAGCCCCCCTAGCGTTGACTACACCTTC. The chain recombines TRBV9 with TRBJ1-2; the D is unclear. This CDR3 contains 12 residues. Germline loops: CDR1 SGDLS, CDR2 YYNGEE. Trimming removed 4 bases from V and 10 bases from J, with 14 bases in between.

The CDR3 loop reads CASSSGQNSNQPQHF. CDR3 sequence (DNA): TGTGCCAGTAGCTCGGGACAAAATAGCAATCAGCCCCAGCATTTT. V and J are TRBV19 and TRBJ1-5; the D gene is possibly TRBD1 (6 bases). Trimming left V 6 bases short and J 0 bases short, with 12 bases between. Germline V gene sequence: CDR1 LNHDA, CDR2 SQIVND (reference sequence). This CDR3 is built from 15 residues. The full variable domain, in which reference TRBV19 and TRBJ1-5 provide the parts outside the CDR3, is DGGITQSPKYLFRKEGQNVTLSCEQNLNHDAMYWYRQDPGQGLRLIYYSQIVNDFQKGDIAEGYSVSREKKESFPLTVTSAQKNPTAFYLCASSSGQNSNQPQHFGDGTRLSIL.

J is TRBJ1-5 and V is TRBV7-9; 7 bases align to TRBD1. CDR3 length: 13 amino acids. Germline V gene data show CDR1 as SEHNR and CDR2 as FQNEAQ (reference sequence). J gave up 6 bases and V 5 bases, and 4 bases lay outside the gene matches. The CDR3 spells CASSQGVGQPQHF. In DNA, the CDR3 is TGTGCCAGCAGCCAGGGGGTTGGTCAGCCCCAGCATTTT.

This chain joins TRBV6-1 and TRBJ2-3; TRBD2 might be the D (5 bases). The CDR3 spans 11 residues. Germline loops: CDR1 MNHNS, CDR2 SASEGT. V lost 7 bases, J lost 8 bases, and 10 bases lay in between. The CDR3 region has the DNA TGTGCCAGCATTTCCGCGGGTACGCAGTATTTT. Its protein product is CASISAGTQYF.

DNA of the CDR3: TGTGCCAGCAGCTCCAATCAAGGGACAGGGAAAGCGACAGATACGCAGTATTTT. It codes for CASSSNQGTGKATDTQYF. V is TRBV11-3 and J is TRBJ2-3, with 9 bases identical to TRBD1. Germline V gene data show CDR1 as SGHNT and CDR2 as YENEEA. CDR3 size: 18 residues. J gave up 3 bases and V 4 bases, and 14 bases lay outside the gene matches.

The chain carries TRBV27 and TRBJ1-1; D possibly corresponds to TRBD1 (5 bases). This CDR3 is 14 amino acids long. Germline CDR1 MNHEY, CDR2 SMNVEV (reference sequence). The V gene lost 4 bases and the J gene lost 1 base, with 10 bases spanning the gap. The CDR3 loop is CASSSGGRNTEAFF. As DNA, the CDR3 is TGTGCCAGCAGTTCGGGGGGTAGGAACACTGAAGCTTTCTTT.

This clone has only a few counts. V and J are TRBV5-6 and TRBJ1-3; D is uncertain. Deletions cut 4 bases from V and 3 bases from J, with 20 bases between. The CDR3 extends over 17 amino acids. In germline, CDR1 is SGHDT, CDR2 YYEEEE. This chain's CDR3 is CASSLQGLVLVGNTIYF. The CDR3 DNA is TGTGCCAGCAGCCTTCAAGGCCTAGTGCTCGTTGGAAACACCATATATTTT.